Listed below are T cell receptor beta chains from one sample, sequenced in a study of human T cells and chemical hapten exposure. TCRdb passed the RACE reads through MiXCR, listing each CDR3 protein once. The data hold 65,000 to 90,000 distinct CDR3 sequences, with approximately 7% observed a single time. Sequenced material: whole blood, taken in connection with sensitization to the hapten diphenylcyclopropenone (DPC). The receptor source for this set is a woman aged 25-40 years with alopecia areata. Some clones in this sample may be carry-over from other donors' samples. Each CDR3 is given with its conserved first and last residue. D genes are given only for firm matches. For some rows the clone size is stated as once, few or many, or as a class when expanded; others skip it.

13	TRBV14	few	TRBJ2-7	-	CASSQVTGNEQYF	TGTGCCAGCAGCCAAGTTACGGGTAACGAGCAGTACTTC
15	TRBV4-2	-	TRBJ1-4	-	CASSPIEASNEKLFF	TGTGCCAGCAGCCCAATAGAGGCCTCTAATGAAAAACTGTTTTTT
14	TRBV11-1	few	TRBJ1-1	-	CASSPGVMNTEAFF	TGTGCCAGCAGCCCAGGGGTAATGAACACTGAAGCTTTCTTT
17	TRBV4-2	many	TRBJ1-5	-	CASSQDEGPVGNQPQHF	TGTGCCAGCAGCCAAGATGAAGGGCCCGTCGGCAATCAGCCCCAGCATTTT
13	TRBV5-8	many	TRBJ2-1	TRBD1	CASSANRGREQFF	TGTGCCAGCAGTGCTAACAGGGGGCGAGAGCAGTTCTTC
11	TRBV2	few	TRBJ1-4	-	CASSLGRKLFF	TGTGCCAGCAGCCTAGGGAGAAAACTGTTTTTT
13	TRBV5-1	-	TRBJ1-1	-	CASRHEQNTEAFF	TGCGCCAGCAGACACGAACAGAACACTGAAGCTTTCTTT
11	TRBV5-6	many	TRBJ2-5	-	CASSQQETQYF	TGTGCCAGCAGCCAGCAAGAGACCCAGTACTTC
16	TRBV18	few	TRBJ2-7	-	CASSPRGRVGTGEQYF	TGTGCCAGCTCACCCCGGGGCAGGGTGGGGACTGGTGAGCAGTACTTC
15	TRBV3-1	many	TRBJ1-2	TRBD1	CASSQDPTGFYGYTF	TGTGCCAGCAGCCAAGATCCGACAGGGTTCTACGGCTACACCTTC
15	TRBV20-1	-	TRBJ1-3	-	CSANRDAVRGNTIYF	TGCAGTGCTAACCGGGACGCTGTAAGGGGAAACACCATATATTTT
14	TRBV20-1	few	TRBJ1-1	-	CSARYGGGSTEAFF	TGCAGTGCTAGATACGGGGGGGGAAGCACTGAAGCTTTCTTT
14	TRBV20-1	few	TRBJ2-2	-	CSAKGLDDAGELFF	TGCAGTGCTAAGGGGCTAGACGATGCCGGGGAGCTGTTTTTT
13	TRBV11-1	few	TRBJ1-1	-	CASSRTGYTEAFF	TGTGCCAGCAGCCGAACAGGGTACACTGAAGCTTTCTTT
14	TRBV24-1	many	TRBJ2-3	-	CATSGAGFGDTQYF	TGTGCCACCAGTGGGGCAGGATTCGGGGATACGCAGTATTTT
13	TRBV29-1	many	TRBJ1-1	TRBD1	CSVSDRVHTEAFF	TGCAGCGTTTCTGACAGGGTGCACACTGAAGCTTTCTTT
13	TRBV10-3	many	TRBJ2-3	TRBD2	CATARGGADTQYF	TGTGCCACAGCGCGGGGGGGCGCAGATACGCAGTATTTT
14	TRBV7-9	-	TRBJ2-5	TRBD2	CASSPIAGEETQYF	TGTGCCAGCAGCCCTATAGCGGGGGAGGAGACCCAGTACTTC
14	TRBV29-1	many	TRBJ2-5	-	CSVGTRYPQETQYF	TGCAGCGTTGGGACCCGGTACCCCCAAGAGACCCAGTACTTC
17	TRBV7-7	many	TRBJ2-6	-	CASSLAVPGPGANVLTF	TGTGCTAGCAGCTTAGCTGTCCCAGGGCCCGGGGCCAACGTCCTGACTTTC
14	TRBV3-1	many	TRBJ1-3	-	CASSLRGSGNTIYF	TGTGCCAGCAGCCTACGGGGGTCAGGAAACACCATATATTTT
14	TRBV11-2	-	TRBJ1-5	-	CASSFRGWSQPQHF	TGTGCCAGCAGCTTTCGGGGTTGGAGTCAGCCCCAGCATTTT
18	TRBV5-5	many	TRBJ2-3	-	CASINTLGSTGITDTQYF	TGTGCCAGCATCAACACCCTGGGGTCGACAGGTATCACAGATACGCAGTATTTT
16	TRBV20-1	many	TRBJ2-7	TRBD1	CSARGSMGQGAYEQYF	TGCAGTGCTAGGGGTTCCATGGGACAGGGGGCCTACGAGCAGTACTTC
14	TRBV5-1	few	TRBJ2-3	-	CASSLLGFPDTQYF	TGCGCCAGCAGCTTGCTCGGATTCCCAGATACGCAGTATTTT
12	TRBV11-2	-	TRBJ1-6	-	CASSLDEARLHF	TGTGCCAGCAGCTTAGATGAGGCGCGCCTCCACTTT
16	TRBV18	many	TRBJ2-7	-	CASSPLDSFLVYEQYF	TGTGCCAGCTCACCACTAGACAGTTTTTTAGTCTACGAGCAGTACTTC
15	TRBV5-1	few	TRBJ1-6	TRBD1	CASSLAGQERSPLHF	TGCGCCAGCAGCTTGGCGGGACAGGAACGTTCACCCCTCCACTTT
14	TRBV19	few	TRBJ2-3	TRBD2	CATHSGAYTDTQYF	TGTGCCACCCATAGCGGGGCCTACACAGATACGCAGTATTTT
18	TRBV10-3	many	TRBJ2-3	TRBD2	CAISPGLAGATSTDTQYF	TGTGCCATCAGCCCGGGACTAGCGGGGGCCACCAGCACAGATACGCAGTATTTT
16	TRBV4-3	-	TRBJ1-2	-	CASSQDRTGQGYGYTF	TGTGCCAGCAGCCAGGATCGGACGGGTCAGGGCTATGGCTACACCTTC
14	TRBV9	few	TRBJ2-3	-	CASSVQAGTDTQYF	TGTGCCAGCAGCGTACAGGCTGGGACAGATACGCAGTATTTT
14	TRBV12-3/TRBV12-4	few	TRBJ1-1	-	CASSPQGQYTEAFF	TGTGCCAGCAGTCCACAGGGTCAGTACACTGAAGCTTTCTTT